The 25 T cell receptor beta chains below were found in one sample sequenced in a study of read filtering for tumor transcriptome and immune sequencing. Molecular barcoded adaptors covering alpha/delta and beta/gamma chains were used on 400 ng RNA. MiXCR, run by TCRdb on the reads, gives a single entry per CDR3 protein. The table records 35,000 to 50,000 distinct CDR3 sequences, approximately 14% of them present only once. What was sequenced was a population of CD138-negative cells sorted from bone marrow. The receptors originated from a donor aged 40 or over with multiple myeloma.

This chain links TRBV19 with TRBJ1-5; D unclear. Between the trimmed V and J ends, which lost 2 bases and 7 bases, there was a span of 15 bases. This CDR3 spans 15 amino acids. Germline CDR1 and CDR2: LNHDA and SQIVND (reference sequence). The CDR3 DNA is TGTGCCAGTAGTATAAGGTCCAGGAAGGGCCAGCCCCAGCATTTT. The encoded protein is CASSIRSRKGQPQHF.

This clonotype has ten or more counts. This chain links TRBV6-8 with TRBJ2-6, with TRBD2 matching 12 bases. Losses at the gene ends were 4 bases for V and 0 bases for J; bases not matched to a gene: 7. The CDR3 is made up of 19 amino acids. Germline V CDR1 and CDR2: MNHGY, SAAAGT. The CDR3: CASSSRTSGTSSGANVLTF. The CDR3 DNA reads TGTGCCAGCAGTTCCCGGACTAGCGGGACCAGCTCTGGGGCCAACGTCCTGACTTTC.

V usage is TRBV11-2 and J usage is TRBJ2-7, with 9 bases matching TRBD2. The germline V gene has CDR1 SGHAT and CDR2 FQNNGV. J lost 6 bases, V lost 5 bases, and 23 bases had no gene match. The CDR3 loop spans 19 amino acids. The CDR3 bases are TGTGCCAGCAGCACCCACCGGGCGGGAGGGCCTTACCGGGTCGGCGAGCAGTACTTC. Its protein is CASSTHRAGGPYRVGEQYF.

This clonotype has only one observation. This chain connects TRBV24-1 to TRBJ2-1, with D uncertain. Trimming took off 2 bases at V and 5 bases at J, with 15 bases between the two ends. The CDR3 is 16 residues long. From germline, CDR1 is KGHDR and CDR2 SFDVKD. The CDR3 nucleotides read TGTGCCACCAGTGATTCATCAATAGCTGCCCACAATGAGCAGTTCTTC. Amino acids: CATSDSSIAAHNEQFF.

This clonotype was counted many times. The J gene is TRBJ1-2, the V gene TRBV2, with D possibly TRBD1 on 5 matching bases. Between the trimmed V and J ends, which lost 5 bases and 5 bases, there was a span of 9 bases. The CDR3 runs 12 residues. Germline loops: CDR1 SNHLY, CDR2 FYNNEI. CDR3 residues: CASSSGGYGYTF. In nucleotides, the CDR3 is TGTGCCAGCAGTTCCGGGGGGTATGGCTACACCTTC.

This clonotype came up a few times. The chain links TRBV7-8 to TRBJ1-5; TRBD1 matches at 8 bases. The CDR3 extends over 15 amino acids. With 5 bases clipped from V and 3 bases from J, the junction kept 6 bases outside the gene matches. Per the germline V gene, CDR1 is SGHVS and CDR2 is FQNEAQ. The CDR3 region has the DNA TGTGCCAGCAGCCTCAGGGACAGGTCCAATCAGCCCCAGCATTTT. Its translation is CASSLRDRSNQPQHF.

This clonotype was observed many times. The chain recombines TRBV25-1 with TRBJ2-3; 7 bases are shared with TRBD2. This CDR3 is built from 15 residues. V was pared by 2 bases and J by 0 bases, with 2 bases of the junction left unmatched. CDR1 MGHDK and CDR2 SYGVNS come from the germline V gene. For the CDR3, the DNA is TGTGCCAGCAGTGAAGGCGGGGGTAGCACAGATACGCAGTATTTT. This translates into CASSEGGGSTDTQYF.

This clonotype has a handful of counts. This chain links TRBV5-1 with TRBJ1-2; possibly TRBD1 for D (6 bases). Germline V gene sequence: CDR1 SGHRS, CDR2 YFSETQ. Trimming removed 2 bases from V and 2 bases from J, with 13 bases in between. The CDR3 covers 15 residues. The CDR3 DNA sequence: TGCGCCAGCAGCTTCGGGGGCGTGGGAAACTATGGCTACACCTTC. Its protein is CASSFGGVGNYGYTF.

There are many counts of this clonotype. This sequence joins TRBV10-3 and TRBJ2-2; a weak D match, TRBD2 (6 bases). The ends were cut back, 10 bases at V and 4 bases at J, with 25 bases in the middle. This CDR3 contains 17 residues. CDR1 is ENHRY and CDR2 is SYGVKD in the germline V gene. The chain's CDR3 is CATTNGRGPGGTGELFF. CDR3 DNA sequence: TGTGCCACCACTAACGGTCGAGGGCCCGGGGGCACCGGGGAGCTGTTTTTT.

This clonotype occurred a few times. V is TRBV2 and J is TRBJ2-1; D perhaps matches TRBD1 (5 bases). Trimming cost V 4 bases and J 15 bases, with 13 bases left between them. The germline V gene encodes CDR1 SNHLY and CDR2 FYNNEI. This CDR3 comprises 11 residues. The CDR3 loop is CASSGSRVRFF. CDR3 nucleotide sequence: TGTGCCAGCAGTGGGAGCAGGGTGAGGTTCTTC.

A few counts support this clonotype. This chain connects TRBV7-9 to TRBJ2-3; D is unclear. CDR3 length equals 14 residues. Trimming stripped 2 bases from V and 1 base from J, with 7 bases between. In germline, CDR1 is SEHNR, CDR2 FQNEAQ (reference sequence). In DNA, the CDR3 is TGTGCCAGCAGCTTATCCCGGGGCACAGATACGCAGTATTTT. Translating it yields CASSLSRGTDTQYF.

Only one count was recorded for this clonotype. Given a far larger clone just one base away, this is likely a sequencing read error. The CDR3 is CAWTMGALEFF. CDR3 DNA sequence: TGTGCCTGGACGATGGGGGCCCTAGAATTCTTT. The J gene is TRBJ1-6, the V gene TRBV30; D is possibly TRBD1 (6 bases). The CDR3 is 11 residues long. Per the germline V gene, CDR1 is GTSNPN and CDR2 is SVGIG (reference sequence).

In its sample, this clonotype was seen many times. The CDR3 DNA sequence: TGCGCCAGCAGCTTGGAAGGGACAGGGAAAGTCGACGAGCAGTACTTC. Translation gives CASSLEGTGKVDEQYF. The gene calls are TRBV5-1 and TRBJ2-7; 9 nucleotides match TRBD1. The CDR3 runs 16 residues. Unmatched junction bases numbered 9, after V lost 0 bases and J lost 5 bases. The germline V gene has CDR1 SGHRS and CDR2 YFSETQ.

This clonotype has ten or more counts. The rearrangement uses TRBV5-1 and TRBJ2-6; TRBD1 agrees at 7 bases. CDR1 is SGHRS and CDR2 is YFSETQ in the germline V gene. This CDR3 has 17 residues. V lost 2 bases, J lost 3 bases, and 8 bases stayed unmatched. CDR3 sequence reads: CASSFRQGRRGANVLTF. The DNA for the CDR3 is TGCGCCAGCAGCTTCCGACAGGGCCGCCGTGGGGCCAACGTCCTGACTTTC.

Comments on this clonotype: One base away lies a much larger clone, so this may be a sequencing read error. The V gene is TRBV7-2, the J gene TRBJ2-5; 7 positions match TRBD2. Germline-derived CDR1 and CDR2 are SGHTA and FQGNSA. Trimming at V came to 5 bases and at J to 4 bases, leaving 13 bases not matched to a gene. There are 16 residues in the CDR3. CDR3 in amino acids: CASSIPSGRGPETQYF. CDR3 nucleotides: TGTGCCAGCAGCATCCCTAGCGGAAGGGGCCCAGAGACCCAGTACTTC.

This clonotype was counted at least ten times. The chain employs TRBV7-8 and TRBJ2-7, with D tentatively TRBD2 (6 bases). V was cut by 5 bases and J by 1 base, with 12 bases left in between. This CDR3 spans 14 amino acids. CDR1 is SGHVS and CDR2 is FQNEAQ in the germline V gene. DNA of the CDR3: TGTGCCAGCAGCCCTCGGGGGAGATCCTACGAGCAGTACTTC. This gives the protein CASSPRGRSYEQYF. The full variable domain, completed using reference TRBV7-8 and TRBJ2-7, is GAGVSQSPRYKVAKRGQDVALRCDPISGHVSLFWYQQALGQGPEFLTYFQNEAQLDKSGLPSDRFFAERPEGSVSTLKIQRTQQEDSAVYLCASSPRGRSYEQYFGPGTRLTVT.

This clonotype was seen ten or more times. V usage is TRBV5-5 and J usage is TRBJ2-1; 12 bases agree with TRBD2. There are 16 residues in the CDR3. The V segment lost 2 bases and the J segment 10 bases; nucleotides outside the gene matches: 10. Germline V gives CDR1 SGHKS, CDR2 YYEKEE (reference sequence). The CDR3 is CASSFPSGRVVGEQFF. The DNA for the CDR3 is TGTGCCAGCAGCTTCCCTAGCGGGAGGGTCGTAGGGGAGCAGTTCTTC.

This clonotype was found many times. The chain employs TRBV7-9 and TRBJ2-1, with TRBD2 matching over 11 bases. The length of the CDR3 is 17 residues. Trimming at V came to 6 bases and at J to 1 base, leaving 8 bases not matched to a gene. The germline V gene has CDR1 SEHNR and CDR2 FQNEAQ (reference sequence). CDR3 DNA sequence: TGTGCCAGCAGGGCGACTAGCGGGACGTCTTCCTACAATGAGCAGTTCTTC. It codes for CASRATSGTSSYNEQFF. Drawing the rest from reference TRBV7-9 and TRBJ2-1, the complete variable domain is DTGVSQNPRHKITKRGQNVTFRCDPISEHNRLYWYRQTLGQGPEFLTYFQNEAQLEKSRLLSDRFSAERPKGSFSTLEIQRTEQGDSAMYLCASRATSGTSSYNEQFFGPGTRLTVL.

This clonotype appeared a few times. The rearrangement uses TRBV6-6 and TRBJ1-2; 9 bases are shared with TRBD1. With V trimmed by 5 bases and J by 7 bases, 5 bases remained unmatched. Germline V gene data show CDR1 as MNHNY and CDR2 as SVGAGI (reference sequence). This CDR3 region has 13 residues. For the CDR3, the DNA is TGTGCCAGCAGTCCCCCGACAGGGGGTGGCTACACCTTC. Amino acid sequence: CASSPPTGGGYTF.

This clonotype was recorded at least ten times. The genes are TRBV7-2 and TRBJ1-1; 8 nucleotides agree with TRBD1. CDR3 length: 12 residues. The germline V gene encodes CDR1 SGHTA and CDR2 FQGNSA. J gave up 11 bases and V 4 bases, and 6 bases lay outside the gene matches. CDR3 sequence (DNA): TGTGCCAGCAGCTGGGACAGGATGGGGGCTTTCTTT. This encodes CASSWDRMGAFF.

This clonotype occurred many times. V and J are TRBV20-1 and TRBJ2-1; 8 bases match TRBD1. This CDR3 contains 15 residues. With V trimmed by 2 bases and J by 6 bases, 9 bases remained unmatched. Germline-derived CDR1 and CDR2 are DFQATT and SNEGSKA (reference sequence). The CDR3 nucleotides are TGCAGTGCTAGAAGGGCGGACAGGGAGGCCAATGAGCAGTTCTTC. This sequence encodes CSARRADREANEQFF.

The CDR3: CASSLWIGAATNEKLFF. The CDR3 DNA is TGCGCCAGCAGCTTGTGGATAGGAGCTGCAACTAATGAAAAACTGTTTTTT. The gene calls are TRBV5-1 and TRBJ1-4; D not resolved. This CDR3 has 17 residues. Trimming removed 1 base at V and 0 bases at J, with 13 bases between. The germline V gene encodes CDR1 SGHRS and CDR2 YFSETQ.

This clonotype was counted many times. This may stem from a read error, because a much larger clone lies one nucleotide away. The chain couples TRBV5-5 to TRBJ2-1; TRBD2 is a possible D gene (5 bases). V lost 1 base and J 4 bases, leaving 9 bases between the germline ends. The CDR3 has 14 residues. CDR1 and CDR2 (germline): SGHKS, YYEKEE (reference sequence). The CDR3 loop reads CASSLILAYNEQFF. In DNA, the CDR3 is TGTGCCAGCAGCTTGATCTTAGCGTACAATGAGCAGTTCTTC.

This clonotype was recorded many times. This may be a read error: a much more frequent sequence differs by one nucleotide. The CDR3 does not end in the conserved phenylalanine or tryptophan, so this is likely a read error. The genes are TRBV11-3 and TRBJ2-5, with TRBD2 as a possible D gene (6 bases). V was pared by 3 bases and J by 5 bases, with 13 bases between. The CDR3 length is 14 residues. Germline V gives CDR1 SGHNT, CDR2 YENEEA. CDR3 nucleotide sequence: TGTGCCAGCAGCTTCGGGGGATCAAGGGAGACCCAGTACCTC. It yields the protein CASSFGGSRETQYL.

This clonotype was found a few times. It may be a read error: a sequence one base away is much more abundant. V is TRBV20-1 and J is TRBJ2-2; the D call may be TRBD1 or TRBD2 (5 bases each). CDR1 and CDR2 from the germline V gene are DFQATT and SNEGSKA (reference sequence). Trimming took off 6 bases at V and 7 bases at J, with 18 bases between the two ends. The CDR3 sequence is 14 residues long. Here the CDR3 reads CSAFGAGLIGELFF. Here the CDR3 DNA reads TGCAGTGCCTTCGGGGCAGGGTTAATCGGGGAGCTGTTTTTT.